One sample yielded the 31 T cell receptor beta chains listed below, sequenced in a study of T-cell reconstitution after alpha-beta-depleted transplantation in children. The library targeted TCRbeta and was prepared with unique molecular identifiers. TCRdb processed the PCR reads anew with MiXCR; each CDR3 protein has one entry. The data show around 410,000 distinct CDR3 sequences, about a tenth seen once. The material sequenced was PBMCs from the stem cell graft donor, taken from the stem cell graft. All receptors come from a human donor who donated a stem cell graft to a child with acute myeloid leukemia.

The V and J genes are TRBV6-5 and TRBJ2-1; D is possibly TRBD2 (7 bases). The CDR3 runs to 15 residues. The V end lost 0 bases, the J end lost 5 bases, and 11 bases lay between the germline ends. Germline V gene lookup returns CDR1 MNHEY and CDR2 SVGAGI. CDR3 residues: CASSYSRGGNNEQFF. CDR3 nucleotides: TGTGCCAGCAGTTACTCGAGGGGGGGCAACAATGAGCAGTTCTTC.

This clonotype was observed a handful of times. This chain joins TRBV20-1 and TRBJ1-2; tentatively, D is TRBD1 (6 bases). The CDR3 is made up of 15 amino acids. Deletions cut 3 bases from V and 0 bases from J, with 14 bases between. Germline V gives CDR1 DFQATT, CDR2 SNEGSKA (reference sequence). The CDR3 DNA reads TGCAGTGCTAGGCATCCGGGACAACCTAACTATGGCTACACCTTC. Its translation is CSARHPGQPNYGYTF.

This clonotype occurred a few times. The chain combines TRBV20-1 with TRBJ2-1, with 9 bases lining up with TRBD2. Trimming cost V 5 bases and J 4 bases; bases outside gene matches: 3. Germline V gene data show CDR1 as DFQATT and CDR2 as SNEGSKA (reference sequence). The CDR3 sequence is 13 residues long. CDR3 coding DNA: TGCAGTGCTCGACTAGCGGAGTACAATGAGCAGTTCTTC. Amino acid sequence: CSARLAEYNEQFF.

This chain connects TRBV20-1 to TRBJ2-3; TRBD2 matches 10 bases. Germline V lookup: CDR1 DFQATT, CDR2 SNEGSKA (reference sequence). Trimming cost V 1 base and J 4 bases; bases outside gene matches: 8. There are 16 residues in the CDR3. The CDR3 loop reads CSARGGTSGGADTQYF. The CDR3, as DNA: TGCAGTGCTAGAGGAGGCACCAGCGGGGGGGCAGATACGCAGTATTTT.

The V and J genes are TRBV6-1 and TRBJ1-4; TRBD1 is a possible D gene (5 bases). Germline assignment: CDR1 MNHNS and CDR2 SASEGT. V was cut by 2 bases and J by 8 bases, with 9 bases left in between. The CDR3 is 13 residues long. The chain's CDR3 is CASSEYGGEKLFF. The CDR3 DNA sequence: TGTGCCAGCAGTGAATATGGGGGGGAAAAACTGTTTTTT.

The chain combines TRBV20-1 with TRBJ2-7, with D perhaps TRBD1 (6 bases). This CDR3 spans 12 amino acids. The V end was cut by 6 bases, the J end by 3 bases, with 12 bases between. Germline assignment: CDR1 DFQATT and CDR2 SNEGSKA (reference sequence). CDR3 protein: CSAAGQFYEQYF. For the CDR3, the DNA is TGCAGTGCCGCTGGACAGTTCTACGAGCAGTACTTC.

A few counts support this clonotype. V is TRBV7-9 and J is TRBJ1-1; TRBD1 might be the D (6 bases). Looked up from germline, CDR1 is SEHNR and CDR2 is FQNEAQ (reference sequence). CDR3 size: 13 residues. Trimming left V 6 bases short and J 1 base short, with 9 bases between. The CDR3 loop reads CASRGHPNTEAFF. In DNA form, the CDR3 reads TGTGCCAGCAGGGGACACCCGAACACTGAAGCTTTCTTT. Filled out from reference TRBV7-9 and TRBJ1-1, the complete variable domain reads DTGVSQNPRHKITKRGQNVTFRCDPISEHNRLYWYRQTLGQGPEFLTYFQNEAQLEKSRLLSDRFSAERPKGSFSTLEIQRTEQGDSAMYLCASRGHPNTEAFFGQGTRLTVV.

This clonotype has just a few counts. Here the CDR3 DNA reads TGCGCCAGCAGCCGACTAATCGAGAACACTGAAGCTTTCTTT. It codes for CASSRLIENTEAFF. The chain recombines TRBV5-1 with TRBJ1-1; no clear D gene. The germline V gene encodes CDR1 SGHRS and CDR2 YFSETQ. This CDR3 region has 14 residues. Trimming stripped 4 bases from V and 1 base from J, with 11 bases between. The full variable domain, with the rest looked up from reference TRBV5-1 and TRBJ1-1, is KAGVTQTPRYLIKTRGQQVTLSCSPISGHRSVSWYQQTPGQGLQFLFEYFSETQRNKGNFPGRFSGRQFSNSRSEMNVSTLELGDSALYLCASSRLIENTEAFFGQGTRLTVV.

This clonotype was picked up a small number of times. CDR3 coding DNA: TGTGCCAGCAGTCATCGGGGCCCTGGAAACACCATATATTTT. This encodes CASSHRGPGNTIYF. This rearrangement joins TRBV27 to TRBJ1-3, with TRBD1 as a possible D gene (5 bases). With 5 bases removed from V and 2 bases from J, the gap between germline ends came to 10 bases. CDR1 is MNHEY and CDR2 is SMNVEV in the germline V gene (reference sequence). The CDR3 spans 14 residues.

This clonotype appeared a few times. The chain recombines TRBV20-1 with TRBJ1-5; TRBD1 matches at 8 bases. Germline-derived CDR1 and CDR2 are DFQATT and SNEGSKA (reference sequence). V gave up 0 bases and J gave up 1 base; unmatched junction bases: 8. The CDR3 has 17 amino acids. CDR3 loop: CSARDLATGASNQPQHF. The CDR3 DNA is TGCAGTGCTAGAGATCTCGCGACAGGGGCCAGCAATCAGCCCCAGCATTTT.

The chain joins TRBV7-9 to TRBJ1-4, with D possibly TRBD1 on 5 matching bases. V was clipped by 8 bases and J by 8 bases, with 15 bases between them. CDR3 length: 13 amino acids. Germline lookup yields CDR1 SEHNR and CDR2 FQNEAQ (reference sequence). The CDR3 here is CASSSGSWEKLFF. Here the CDR3 DNA reads TGTGCCAGCTCATCAGGGTCTTGGGAAAAACTGTTTTTT.

Regarding this clonotype: Sequence at one end of the junction differs from germline and may be a read error. The V and J genes are TRBV5-1 and TRBJ2-6; 7 bases are a match to TRBD1. This CDR3 region has 17 residues. Germline V CDR1 and CDR2: SGHRS, YFSETQ. The CDR3 DNA is TGCGCCAGCAGCCCAAGACAGGGACGGGCTGGGGCCAACGGCCTGACTTTC. This gives the protein CASSPRQGRAGANGLTF.

In this sample, this clonotype turned up a few times. This sequence joins TRBV3-1 and TRBJ2-3; the D gene is possibly TRBD2 (5 bases). This CDR3 is 18 amino acids long. Deletions cut 0 bases from V and 0 bases from J, with 16 bases between. CDR1 is LGHDT and CDR2 is YNNKEL in the germline V gene (reference sequence). This chain's CDR3 is CASSQDLGRLGSTDTQYF. The CDR3 DNA is TGTGCCAGCAGCCAAGATCTGGGGAGACTCGGGAGCACAGATACGCAGTATTTT.

This clonotype has at least ten counts. The rearrangement uses TRBV7-2 and TRBJ1-4; 7 bases are a match to TRBD1. This CDR3 spans 14 amino acids. J gave up 8 bases and V 5 bases, and 8 bases lay outside the gene matches. CDR1 SGHTA and CDR2 FQGNSA come from the germline V gene. The CDR3 here is CASSPNRGEEKLFF. DNA of the CDR3: TGTGCCAGCAGCCCAAACAGGGGTGAAGAAAAACTGTTTTTT.

The chain links TRBV6-2 or TRBV6-3 to TRBJ2-7; D remains ambiguous. The germline V and J ends were trimmed by 5 bases and 4 bases, with 15 bases remaining between them. The CDR3 is 14 amino acids. CDR1 and CDR2 from the germline V gene are MNHEY and SVGEGT. The CDR3 DNA reads TGTGCCAGCAGTCGATTGACCGACCTATACGAGCAGTACTTC. This sequence encodes CASSRLTDLYEQYF.

This clonotype has more than one count but fewer than ten. This chain joins TRBV12-3 or TRBV12-4 and TRBJ2-4, with D possibly matching TRBD1 (5 bases). The CDR3 has 16 residues. Between the trimmed V and J ends, which lost 6 bases and 0 bases, there was a span of 15 bases. The CDR3 DNA sequence: TGTGCCAGCAGCCCCGCAGGGAAGCTAGCCAAAAACATTCAGTACTTC. Translated, it gives CASSPAGKLAKNIQYF.

This clonotype turned up a few times. The chain joins TRBV28 to TRBJ1-5; 8 bases agree with TRBD1. Per germline, CDR1 MDHEN and CDR2 SYDVKM. V dropped 7 bases and J dropped 4; count of bases not matched to a gene: 9. The CDR3 contains 15 residues. CDR3 in amino acids: CASTLRDRSNQPQHF. Here the CDR3 DNA reads TGTGCCAGCACTCTGCGGGACAGGTCGAATCAGCCCCAGCATTTT.

The chain has TRBV3-1 and TRBJ1-4; D not resolved. Germline values: CDR1 LGHDT, CDR2 YNNKEL (reference sequence). V lost 2 bases to trimming and J lost 5 bases, with 12 bases between them. The CDR3 loop spans 15 amino acids. CDR3 protein: CASSQRGSVNEKLFF. As DNA, the CDR3 is TGTGCCAGCAGCCAAAGAGGGTCGGTGAATGAAAAACTGTTTTTT.

The chain links TRBV12-3 or TRBV12-4 to TRBJ1-1; TRBD1 matches 11 bases. The CDR3 runs to 16 residues. Trimming removed 5 bases from V and 5 bases from J; junction bases left unmatched: 10. CDR3 amino acids: CASSARTGGSRTEAFF. As DNA, the CDR3 is TGTGCCAGCAGTGCTAGGACAGGGGGCTCTCGGACTGAAGCTTTCTTT.

This clonotype was seen a few times. This chain connects TRBV20-1 to TRBJ2-3, with D possibly TRBD2 on 6 matching bases. The CDR3 has 13 residues. Germline V CDR1 and CDR2: DFQATT, SNEGSKA (reference sequence). Trimming removed 6 bases from V and 2 bases from J, with 12 bases in between. CDR3 sequence: CSAPTRLTDTQYF. CDR3 nucleotide sequence: TGCAGTGCCCCGACTAGACTCACAGATACGCAGTATTTT.

This clonotype showed up just a few times. The chain uses TRBV29-1 and TRBJ2-5, with D possibly matching TRBD1 (7 bases). Germline CDR1 is SQVTM and CDR2 is ANQGSEA. CDR3 length equals 14 residues. V was shortened by 4 bases and J by 3 bases, with 15 bases between the two germline ends. This CDR3 is CSVVDRAGKETQYF. In DNA form, the CDR3 reads TGCAGCGTTGTCGACAGGGCGGGAAAAGAGACCCAGTACTTC.

This clonotype was found a few times. The chain uses TRBV20-1 and TRBJ2-1; no firm D call. The germline gives CDR1 DFQATT, CDR2 SNEGSKA (reference sequence). Trimming stripped 0 bases from V and 0 bases from J, with 9 bases between. The CDR3 runs to 15 residues. The CDR3 spells CSARDWFSSYNEQFF. The CDR3 region has the DNA TGCAGTGCTAGAGATTGGTTTAGCTCCTACAATGAGCAGTTCTTC.

This clonotype occurred many times. This CDR3 is CASSQQWTGGNTEAFF. CDR3 DNA: TGCGCCAGCAGCCAACAATGGACAGGCGGGAACACTGAAGCTTTCTTT. This sequence joins TRBV4-1 and TRBJ1-1; 7 nucleotides align to TRBD1. This CDR3 contains 16 residues. Looked up from germline, CDR1 is MGHRA and CDR2 is YSYEKL. Trimming cost V 2 bases and J 1 base; bases outside gene matches: 7.

This clonotype was detected ten times or more. The J gene is TRBJ1-2, the V gene TRBV18; 9 bases fit TRBD1. The CDR3 loop spans 18 amino acids. V was pared by 2 bases and J by 3 bases, with 13 bases of the junction left unmatched. The V gene's germline CDR1 is KGHSH and CDR2 LQKENI. In DNA form, the CDR3 reads TGTGCCAGCTCACCAACCGGGACAGGGTACAGTGGTGACTATGGCTACACCTTC. This translates into CASSPTGTGYSGDYGYTF.

This clonotype was picked up a small number of times. DNA of the CDR3: TGCAGTGCTAGTACCCCAGGGGGCTCTGGAAACACCATATATTTT. As protein: CSASTPGGSGNTIYF. The chain employs TRBV20-1 and TRBJ1-3; 7 nucleotides agree with TRBD1. The V gene's germline CDR1 is DFQATT and CDR2 SNEGSKA (reference sequence). After removal of 3 bases from V and 0 bases from J, the junction contained 5 bases not matched to a gene. This CDR3 spans 15 amino acids.

This clonotype has only a few counts. The chain is built from TRBV5-5 and TRBJ1-2, with 9 bases that match TRBD1. CDR1 and CDR2 (germline): SGHKS, YYEKEE (reference sequence). The CDR3 loop spans 16 amino acids. The V segment lost 2 bases and the J segment 0 bases; nucleotides outside the gene matches: 5. The CDR3 DNA sequence: TGTGCCAGCAGCTTAGGACAGGGGCTTTCTAACTATGGCTACACCTTC. Its translation is CASSLGQGLSNYGYTF.

This clonotype was seen ten or more times. The chain uses TRBV27 and TRBJ2-7; D is ambiguous. V was shortened by 9 bases and J by 7 bases, with 7 bases between the two germline ends. CDR1 and CDR2 (germline): MNHEY, SMNVEV (reference sequence). The CDR3 sequence is 9 residues long. The CDR3 DNA reads as TGTGCCAGTGGTCGTGAGCAGTACTTC. It codes for CASGREQYF.

Ten or more counts support this clonotype. The V gene is TRBV10-3, the J gene TRBJ2-1, with 8 bases identical to TRBD2. There are 16 residues in the CDR3. Germline CDR1 is ENHRY and CDR2 is SYGVKD. Trimming at V came to 2 bases and at J to 7 bases, leaving 10 bases not matched to a gene. As DNA, the CDR3 is TGTGCCATCAGTGAGCACACTAGCGGAAATGGGAATGAGCAGTTCTTC. Translation: CAISEHTSGNGNEQFF.

The chain has TRBV7-9 and TRBJ2-2; 8 positions match TRBD2. The germline gives CDR1 SEHNR, CDR2 FQNEAQ (reference sequence). V dropped 2 bases and J dropped 4; count of bases not matched to a gene: 6. The CDR3 contains 16 residues. The CDR3 spells CASSLFGLAATGELFF. CDR3 nucleotide sequence: TGTGCCAGCAGCTTATTCGGACTAGCTGCCACCGGGGAGCTGTTTTTT. Filled out from reference TRBV7-9 and TRBJ2-2, the complete variable domain reads DTGVSQNPRHKITKRGQNVTFRCDPISEHNRLYWYRQTLGQGPEFLTYFQNEAQLEKSRLLSDRFSAERPKGSFSTLEIQRTEQGDSAMYLCASSLFGLAATGELFFGEGSRLTVL.

This clonotype was detected ten times or more. The gene calls are TRBV28 and TRBJ2-2, with 9 bases fitting TRBD2. This CDR3 comprises 16 residues. The germline CDR1 and CDR2 sequences are MDHEN and SYDVKM. V lost 11 bases to trimming and J lost 2 bases; unmatched junction nucleotides: 12. CDR3 coding DNA: TGTGCCGGTAAAGCGGGGGGCTTTCCAAACACCGGGGAGCTGTTTTTT. Translated, it gives CAGKAGGFPNTGELFF.

This clonotype came up a few times. One junction end does not reproduce the germline sequence, and a read error may be involved. The CDR3 here is CSISGKISDEQYF. In nucleotides, the CDR3 is TGCAGTATTAGCGGGAAGATCTCCGACGAGCAGTACTTC. The chain employs TRBV20-1 and TRBJ2-7, with 8 bases that match TRBD2. The germline CDR1 and CDR2 sequences are DFQATT and SNEGSKA (reference sequence). The CDR3 is 13 residues long.